This T cell receptor (beta chain) was documented in a study of neurological immune-mediated disorders. Trimming stripped 1 base from V and 8 bases from J, with 8 bases between. Per the germline V gene, CDR1 is DFQATT and CDR2 is SNEGSKA (reference sequence). The CDR3 runs 11 residues. This clonotype occurred a few times. 5'RACE generated cDNA with 10-nucleotide random UMIs. A single run covered 15-18 subjects with over 170 million TCR-beta sequences. TCRdb reanalysed the 5' RACE reads using MiXCR and keeps one entry per CDR3 protein. The sample shows 50,000 to 70,000 distinct CDR3 sequences, roughly 4.5% of them seen only once.

V usage is TRBV20-1 and J usage is TRBJ1-1; the D is unclear. The sequenced sample was PBMCs. The source of this sequence is a man in his thirties or forties with multiple sclerosis. The CDR3 DNA follows: TGCAGTGCTAGAGGTTCGGGGGAAGCTTTCTTT. As protein: CSARGSGEAFF.